These 6 T cell receptor beta chains were sequenced from one sample in a study of shared clonotypes between healthy human individuals (dated by TCRdb to 2020 to 2022). Receptor amplification or capture employed the immunoSEQ multiplex PCR assay. TCRdb took over this immuneACCESS table, retaining in-frame rearrangements with V and J assigned. Such tables are incomplete; in checked studies, under half of the missing clones stem from an unresolved V gene, and the remainder is unexplained. The sample profile shows hundreds of thousands of clones; 95% to 97% of them were found once. The top ten clones comprise about 0.12% of the sample. CD8 naive samples consisted of CD45RO-negative cells that were positively selected for CCR7, yielding a CD45RA+CCR7+ population without TemRA cells. Material: naive CD8+ T cells sorted from blood. What the cell subset or site label conveys for this sample: CD45RA+CCR7+. These receptors all come from a young woman in good health.

Regarding this clone: Other DNA sequences in this sample translate to the same CDR3. The genes are TRBV27 and TRBJ1-5, with 11 nucleotides matching TRBD1. The ends lost 5 bases at V and 5 bases at J; junction bases unmatched: 5. This CDR3 is built from 15 residues. Germline loops: CDR1 MNHEY, CDR2 SMNVEV (reference sequence). The CDR3: CASSPGTGGYQPQHF. CDR3 coding DNA: TGTGCCAGCAGTCCAGGGACAGGGGGTTATCAGCCCCAGCATTTT.

The rearrangement links TRBV19 to TRBJ2-1; a weak D match, TRBD2 (5 bases). Trimming removed 5 bases from V and 3 bases from J, with 8 bases in between. The CDR3 has 13 residues. Looked up from germline, CDR1 is LNHDA and CDR2 is SQIVND (reference sequence). CDR3 in DNA: TGTGCCAGTAGTGCCCGGGACTACAATGAGCAGTTCTTC. This codes for CASSARDYNEQFF.

The V call is TRBV13, the J call TRBJ2-7; the match to TRBD2 covers 8 bases. The junction had 8 bases not matched to a gene; V was cut back by 7 bases and J by 6 bases. Germline CDR1 PRHDT, CDR2 FYEKMQ (reference sequence). The CDR3 is 13 amino acids. The DNA of the CDR3 is TGTGCCAGCACCCCCGGGACTAGGGCCGAGCAGTACTTC. It is translated as CASTPGTRAEQYF.

CDR3 protein: CAWSRLAGVETQYF. CDR3 coding DNA: TGTGCCTGGAGTCGGCTAGCGGGAGTTGAGACCCAGTACTTC. The chain combines TRBV30 with TRBJ2-5; TRBD2 matches at 10 bases. CDR1 is GTSNPN, CDR2 SVGIG, per germline (reference sequence). The CDR3 is 14 amino acids. Losses at the gene ends were 2 bases for V and 5 bases for J; bases not matched to a gene: 5.

The V and J genes are TRBV13 and TRBJ2-7, with 10 bases aligning to TRBD1. Germline trimming cut 1 base from V and 3 bases from J; bases unmatched to any gene: 9. The CDR3 covers 17 residues. Germline lookup yields CDR1 PRHDT and CDR2 FYEKMQ (reference sequence). This CDR3 reads CASSLALGQGEVYEQYF. For the CDR3, the DNA is TGTGCCAGCAGCTTAGCCCTCGGACAGGGGGAAGTCTACGAGCAGTACTTC.

The rearrangement uses TRBV7-9 and TRBJ2-1; TRBD1 agrees at 7 bases. The germline V gene has CDR1 SEHNR and CDR2 FQNEAQ (reference sequence). CDR3 length: 18 amino acids. With V trimmed by 1 base and J by 0 bases, 9 bases remained unmatched. As DNA, the CDR3 is TGTGCCAGCAGCTTAGTTCCGGGCTCAGGGGGCTCCTACAATGAGCAGTTCTTC. It yields the protein CASSLVPGSGGSYNEQFF.